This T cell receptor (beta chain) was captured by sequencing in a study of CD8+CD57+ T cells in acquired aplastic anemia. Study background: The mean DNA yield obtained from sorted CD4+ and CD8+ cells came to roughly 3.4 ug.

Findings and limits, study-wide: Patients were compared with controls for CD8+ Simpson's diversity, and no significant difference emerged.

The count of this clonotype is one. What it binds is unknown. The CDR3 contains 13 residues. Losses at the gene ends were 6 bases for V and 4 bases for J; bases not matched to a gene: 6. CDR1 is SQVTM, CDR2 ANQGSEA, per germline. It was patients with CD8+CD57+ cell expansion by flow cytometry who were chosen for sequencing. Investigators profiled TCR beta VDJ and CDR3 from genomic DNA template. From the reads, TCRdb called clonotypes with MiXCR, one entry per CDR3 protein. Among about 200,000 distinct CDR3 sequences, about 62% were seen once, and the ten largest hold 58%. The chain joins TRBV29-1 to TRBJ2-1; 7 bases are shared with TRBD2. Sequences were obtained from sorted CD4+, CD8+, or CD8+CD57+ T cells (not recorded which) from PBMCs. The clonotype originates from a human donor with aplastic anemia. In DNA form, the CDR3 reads TGCAGCGTGACGGGGGACTATTACAATGAGCAGTTCTTC. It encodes CSVTGDYYNEQFF.